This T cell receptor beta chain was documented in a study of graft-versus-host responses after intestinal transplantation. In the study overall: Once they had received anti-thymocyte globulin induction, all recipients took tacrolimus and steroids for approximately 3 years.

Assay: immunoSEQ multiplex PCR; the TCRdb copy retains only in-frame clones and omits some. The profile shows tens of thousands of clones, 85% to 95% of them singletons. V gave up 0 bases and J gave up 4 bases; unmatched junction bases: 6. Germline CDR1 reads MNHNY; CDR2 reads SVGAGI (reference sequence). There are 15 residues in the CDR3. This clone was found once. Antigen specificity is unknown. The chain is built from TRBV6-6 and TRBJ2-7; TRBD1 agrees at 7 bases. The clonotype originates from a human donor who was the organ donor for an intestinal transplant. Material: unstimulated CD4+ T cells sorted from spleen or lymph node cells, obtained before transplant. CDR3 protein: CASSYSRGQRYEQYF. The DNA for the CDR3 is TGTGCCAGCAGTTACTCGAGGGGGCAGCGATACGAGCAGTACTTC.